This TCR beta chain is drawn from a study of blood T cell repertoires in COVID-19. Everyone who took part was about 18 to 90 years old, and they came from roughly 25 US areas. Donors in Cohort 3 who had recovered were those with two negative PCRs, healthcare professional clearance, or resolution of their symptoms. Profiled with immunoSEQ multiplex PCR; TCRdb holds only in-frame clones, not every one. The sample lists approximately 230,000 clones, 75% to 95% occurring once. Germline V gene data show CDR1 as SEHNR and CDR2 as FQNEAQ (reference sequence). V lost 2 bases and J lost 0, with 17 bases in between. The CDR3 sequence is 18 residues long.

The sample taken for sequencing was PBMCs or T cells enriched from blood (not recorded which). The V call is TRBV7-9, the J call TRBJ2-1; TRBD2 is a possible D gene (6 bases). The TCR originated in a woman between 18 and 29 years old who had recovered from COVID-19. CDR3 DNA: TGTGCCAGCAGCTTACGGGGGAGCGACTCCAGCTCCTACAATGAGCAGTTCTTC. This gives the protein CASSLRGSDSSSYNEQFF. Full variable domain (rest looked up from reference TRBV7-9 and TRBJ2-1): DTGVSQNPRHKITKRGQNVTFRCDPISEHNRLYWYRQTLGQGPEFLTYFQNEAQLEKSRLLSDRFSAERPKGSFSTLEIQRTEQGDSAMYLCASSLRGSDSSSYNEQFFGPGTRLTVL.